A selection of T cell receptor beta chains follows, all from one sample in a study of shared T cell receptors in the human thymus. Measured with immunoSEQ multiplex PCR; TCRdb has only the in-frame clones, and not every one. The sample lists some 700,000 clones, 80% to 90% seen once, with more than 0.01% in the top ten. The sample was also reused in another study, on human thymus T cells.

The sequenced material came from thymocytes. The receptors were gathered from a girl in the first two years of life with a congenital heart defect. Both conserved end residues are part of each CDR3. The D gene is left open where the match is weak. The size entry is marked missing in some rows and otherwise reads once, few, many or a size class.

j_call | d_call | v_call | clone_size | cdr3_aa | cdr3_nt
TRBJ2-5 | TRBD2 | TRBV14 | NA | CASSQSGTKAKTQYF | TGTGCCAGCAGCCAAAGCGGGACCAAAGCAAAGACCCAGTACTTC
TRBJ2-7 | NA | TRBV19 | NA | CASSTDTHEQYF | TGTGCCAGTAGTACGGACACCCACGAGCAGTACTTC
TRBJ2-7 | TRBD1 | TRBV19 | NA | CASRAIGQGADEQYF | TGTGCCAGTAGGGCTATAGGGCAGGGGGCAGACGAGCAGTACTTC
TRBJ1-1 | NA | TRBV6-1 | NA | CASSEFAWGTVTLGTEAFF | TGTGCCAGCAGTGAATTTGCTTGGGGCACTGTTACCTTAGGTACTGAAGCTTTCTTT
TRBJ1-2 | TRBD1 | TRBV5-6 | NA | CASSLDTESPTQTGTDSF | TGTGCCAGCAGCTTGGATACTGAGTCTCCAACCCAGACCGGGACAGATTCCTTC
TRBJ2-1 | TRBD2 | TRBV29-1 | NA | CSVERGGAYEQFF | TGCAGCGTTGAACGCGGGGGGGCCTATGAGCAGTTCTTC
TRBJ1-1 | TRBD1 | TRBV29-1 | NA | CSVLAGTGVNTEAFF | TGCAGCGTGTTGGCCGGGACAGGGGTGAACACTGAAGCTTTCTTT
TRBJ1-1 | NA | TRBV11-2 | NA | CASSSRQTEAFF | TGTGCCAGCAGCTCCCGACAGACCGAAGCTTTCTTT
TRBJ1-5 | NA | TRBV6-6 | few | CASSYSFDQPQHF | TGTGCCAGCAGTTACTCGTTCGATCAGCCCCAGCATTTT
TRBJ1-6 | TRBD1 | TRBV5-1 | NA | CASSFRAFVRGQSSPLHF | TGCGCCAGCAGCTTCCGAGCCTTCGTCAGGGGGCAAAGCTCACCCCTCCACTTT
TRBJ2-2 | NA | TRBV6-5 | NA | CASNTDRSTGELFF | TGTGCCAGCAATACAGACAGGTCCACCGGGGAGCTGTTTTTT
TRBJ2-7 | NA | TRBV6-1 | NA | CASTSGSSYEQYF | TGTGCCAGCACCTCAGGGTCCTCCTACGAGCAGTACTTC
TRBJ2-7 | TRBD1 | TRBV5-1 | NA | CASSETGMDLGEQYF | TGCGCCAGCAGCGAGACAGGGATGGATTTAGGCGAGCAGTACTTC
TRBJ1-5 | TRBD1 | TRBV9 | NA | CASSGGPGQGDQPQHF | TGTGCCAGCAGCGGGGGTCCGGGACAGGGAGATCAGCCCCAGCATTTT
TRBJ1-2 | TRBD1 | TRBV4-1 | NA | CASSQGQGVSYGYTF | TGCGCCAGCAGCCAAGGCCAGGGGGTGAGCTATGGCTACACCTTC
TRBJ2-7 | TRBD1 | TRBV29-1 | NA | CSASGGGYEQYF | TGCAGCGCGTCAGGGGGCGGGTACGAGCAGTACTTC
TRBJ1-6 | NA | TRBV5-1 | NA | CASSLRGSSYNSPLHF | TGCGCCAGCAGCCTGAGAGGGAGCTCCTATAATTCACCCCTCCACTTT